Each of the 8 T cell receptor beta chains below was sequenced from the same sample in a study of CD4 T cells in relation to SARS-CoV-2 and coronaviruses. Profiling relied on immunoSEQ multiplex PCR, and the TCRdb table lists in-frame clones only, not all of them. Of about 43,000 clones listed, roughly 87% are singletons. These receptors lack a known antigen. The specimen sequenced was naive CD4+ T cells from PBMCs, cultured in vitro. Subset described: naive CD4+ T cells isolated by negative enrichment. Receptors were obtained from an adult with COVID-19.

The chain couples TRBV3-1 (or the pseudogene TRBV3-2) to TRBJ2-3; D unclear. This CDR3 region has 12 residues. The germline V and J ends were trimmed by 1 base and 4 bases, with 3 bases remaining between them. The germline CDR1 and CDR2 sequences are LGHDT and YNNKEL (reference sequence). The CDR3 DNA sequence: TGTGCCAGCAGCCAAGCAGCAGATACGCAGTATTTT. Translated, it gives CASSQAADTQYF.

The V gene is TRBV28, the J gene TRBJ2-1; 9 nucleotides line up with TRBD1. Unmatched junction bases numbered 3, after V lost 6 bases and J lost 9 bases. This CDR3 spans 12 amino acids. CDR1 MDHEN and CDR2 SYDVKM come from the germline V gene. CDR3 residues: CASSMGQGEQFF. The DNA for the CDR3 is TGTGCCAGCAGCATGGGACAGGGTGAGCAGTTCTTC.

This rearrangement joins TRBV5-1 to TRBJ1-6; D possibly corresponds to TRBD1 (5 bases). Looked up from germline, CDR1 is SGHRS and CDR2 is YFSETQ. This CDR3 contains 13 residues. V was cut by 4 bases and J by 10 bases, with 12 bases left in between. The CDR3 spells CASSQDGGSPLHF. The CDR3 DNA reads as TGCGCCAGCAGCCAAGACGGGGGATCACCCCTCCACTTT.

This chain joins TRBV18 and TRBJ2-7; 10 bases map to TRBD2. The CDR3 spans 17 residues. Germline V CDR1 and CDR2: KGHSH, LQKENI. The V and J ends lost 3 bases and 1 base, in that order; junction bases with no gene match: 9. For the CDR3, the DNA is TGTGCCAGCTCACCTTCGAGCGGGAGGGGGAAATCCTACGAGCAGTACTTC. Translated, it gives CASSPSSGRGKSYEQYF.

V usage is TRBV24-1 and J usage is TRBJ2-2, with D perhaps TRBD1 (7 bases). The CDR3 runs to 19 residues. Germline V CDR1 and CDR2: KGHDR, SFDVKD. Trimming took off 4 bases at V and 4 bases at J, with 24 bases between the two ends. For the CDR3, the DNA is TGTGCCACCAGTGACCTTCCGGGACAGATCCTAGCGAGCACCGGGGAGCTGTTTTTT. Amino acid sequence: CATSDLPGQILASTGELFF.

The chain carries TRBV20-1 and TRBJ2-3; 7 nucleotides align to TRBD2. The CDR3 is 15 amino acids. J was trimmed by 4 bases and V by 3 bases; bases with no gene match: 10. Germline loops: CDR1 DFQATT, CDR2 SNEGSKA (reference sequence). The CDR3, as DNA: TGCAGTGCTAGTGTGGTCGCGGGAGTTCCAGATACGCAGTATTTT. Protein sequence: CSASVVAGVPDTQYF.

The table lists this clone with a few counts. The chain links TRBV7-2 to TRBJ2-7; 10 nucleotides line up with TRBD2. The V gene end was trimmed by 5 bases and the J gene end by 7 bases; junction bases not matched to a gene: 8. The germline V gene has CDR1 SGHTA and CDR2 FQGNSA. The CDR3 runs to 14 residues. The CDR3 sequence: CASSETGLAREQYF. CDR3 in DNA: TGTGCCAGCAGCGAAACGGGACTAGCGCGTGAGCAGTACTTC.

The CDR3: CASRPPVGSGANVLTF. The CDR3 DNA reads as TGTGCCAGCAGACCTCCCGTGGGCTCTGGGGCCAACGTCCTGACTTTC. The chain carries TRBV7-2 and TRBJ2-6; D is ambiguous. V lost 6 bases, J lost 0 bases, and 12 bases lay in between. Germline CDR1 SGHTA, CDR2 FQGNSA. The CDR3 loop spans 16 amino acids.